What follows are 18 T cell receptor beta chains derived from one specimen sequenced in a study of response to subunit inactivated influenza vaccine. From the RT-PCR reads, TCRdb called clonotypes with MiXCR, one entry per CDR3 protein. The repertoire holds some 480,000 distinct CDR3 sequences, with about a tenth as singletons. The specimen comprised PBMCs from blood, sampled 45 days after vaccination. These receptors were collected from a man aged 45-65 years who received an inactivated influenza vaccine.

This clonotype appeared many times. The V and J genes are TRBV6-2 or TRBV6-3 and TRBJ2-1, with 11 bases aligning to TRBD2. V lost 5 bases and J lost 3; bases outside the gene matches: 6. This CDR3 region has 16 residues. Germline loops: CDR1 MNHEY, CDR2 SVGEGT. The CDR3 region is CASSLSGRGYYNEQFF. The CDR3 region has the DNA TGTGCCAGCAGTCTTAGCGGGAGGGGGTACTACAATGAGCAGTTCTTC.

The gene calls are TRBV6-2 or TRBV6-3 and TRBJ2-2; 11 bases are shared with TRBD2. The V gene end was trimmed by 5 bases and the J gene end by 3 bases; junction bases not matched to a gene: 5. CDR1 is MNHEY and CDR2 is SVGEGT in the germline V gene. The CDR3 runs 16 residues. The CDR3 DNA reads as TGTGCCAGCAGTCCGGGACTAGCGGTATACACCGGGGAGCTGTTTTTT. It is translated as CASSPGLAVYTGELFF.

The chain employs TRBV7-2 and TRBJ2-3, with D unresolved. The CDR3 runs 14 residues. Trimming removed 3 bases from V and 3 bases from J, with 10 bases in between. CDR1 and CDR2 (germline): SGHTA, FQGNSA. CDR3 bases: TGTGCCAGCAGCTTTGTTGCGGTTACAGATACGCAGTATTTT. This encodes CASSFVAVTDTQYF.

This clonotype was counted ten times or more. This sequence joins TRBV20-1 and TRBJ1-2; D may be TRBD1 (6 bases). Between the trimmed V and J ends, which lost 7 bases and 3 bases, there was a span of 12 bases. The CDR3 covers 12 residues. The germline CDR1 and CDR2 sequences are DFQATT and SNEGSKA (reference sequence). CDR3 nucleotide sequence: TGCAGTGTCCGAAGGACAGACTATGGCTACACCTTC. Its translation is CSVRRTDYGYTF.

The V and J genes are TRBV7-3 and TRBJ2-5; the D gene is possibly TRBD2 (6 bases). The V and J ends lost 1 base and 3 bases respectively, with 9 bases between them. The CDR3 has 14 amino acids. Germline lookup yields CDR1 SGHTA and CDR2 FQGTGA. CDR3 residues: CASSLMGGKETQYF. CDR3 coding DNA: TGTGCCAGCAGCTTAATGGGCGGGAAAGAGACCCAGTACTTC.

V and J are TRBV5-1 and TRBJ2-2; weak D call: TRBD1 (5 bases). Between the trimmed V and J ends, which lost 0 bases and 7 bases, there was a span of 7 bases. The CDR3 has 13 residues. Germline loops: CDR1 SGHRS, CDR2 YFSETQ. Written as DNA, the CDR3 is TGCGCCAGCAGCTTGGAGGGGCACGGGGAGCTGTTTTTT. It is translated as CASSLEGHGELFF.

J is TRBJ2-6 and V is TRBV18; perhaps D is TRBD1 or TRBD2 (6 bases each). From germline, CDR1 is KGHSH and CDR2 LQKENI. Deletions cut 4 bases from V and 3 bases from J, with 16 bases between. The CDR3 contains 17 residues. The CDR3 DNA is TGTGCCAGCTCACGTTCGGCCGGGGGCAGTGGGGCCAACGTCCTGACTTTC. Amino acids: CASSRSAGGSGANVLTF.

This clonotype was seen more than once but under ten times. This chain connects TRBV27 to TRBJ1-6; 8 positions match TRBD1. The CDR3 extends over 14 amino acids. The V segment lost 5 bases and the J segment 7 bases; nucleotides outside the gene matches: 4. Germline V CDR1 and CDR2: MNHEY, SMNVEV (reference sequence). The chain's CDR3 is CASSRQGWNSPLHF. CDR3 DNA: TGTGCCAGCAGTCGACAGGGGTGGAATTCACCCCTCCACTTT.

V usage is TRBV3-1 and J usage is TRBJ2-1; 9 nucleotides line up with TRBD2. Germline V gene sequence: CDR1 LGHDT, CDR2 YNNKEL (reference sequence). The CDR3 contains 16 residues. Unmatched junction bases numbered 7, after V lost 4 bases and J lost 3 bases. The CDR3 is CASSPSGKLYYNEQFF. The CDR3 DNA reads as TGTGCCAGCAGCCCTAGCGGGAAATTATACTACAATGAGCAGTTCTTC.

In DNA, the CDR3 is TGTGCCAGCAGTTCGTCGGGATTCGGCTACAATGAGCAGTTCTTC. Translated, it gives CASSSSGFGYNEQFF. The rearrangement links TRBV28 to TRBJ2-1, with a tentative D call TRBD2 (5 bases). The CDR3 has 15 amino acids. The V and J ends lost 4 bases and 3 bases respectively, with 13 bases between them. The V gene's germline CDR1 is MDHEN and CDR2 SYDVKM.

The genes are TRBV20-1 and TRBJ2-1; 14 nucleotides line up with TRBD2. Germline values: CDR1 DFQATT, CDR2 SNEGSKA (reference sequence). The CDR3 is 17 amino acids. Written as DNA, the CDR3 is TGCAGGCCGGGACTAGCGGGAGTCCGAACCACTTACAATGAGCAGTTCTTC. Protein sequence: CRPGLAGVRTTYNEQFF.

This clonotype was counted a few times. The chain is built from TRBV2 and TRBJ2-2; no clear D. This CDR3 has 15 residues. The germline V gene encodes CDR1 SNHLY and CDR2 FYNNEI. Trimming cost V 2 bases and J 0 bases, with 7 bases left between them. The CDR3 region is CASSEQNANTGELFF. In nucleotides, the CDR3 is TGTGCCAGCAGTGAACAAAACGCGAACACCGGGGAGCTGTTTTTT.

This clonotype was observed a few times. The chain combines TRBV12-3 or TRBV12-4 with TRBJ2-4; 8 bases fit TRBD1. The junction had 8 bases not matched to a gene; V was cut back by 7 bases and J by 0 bases. This CDR3 has 16 amino acids. The CDR3 bases are TGTGCCAGCAAAAAAGGACAGGGAATAGCCAAAAACATTCAGTACTTC. Amino acids: CASKKGQGIAKNIQYF.

This clonotype was observed at least ten times. The J gene is TRBJ2-2, the V gene TRBV12-3 or TRBV12-4; tentatively, D is TRBD1 (6 bases). CDR3 size: 13 residues. The ends were cut back, 8 bases at V and 2 bases at J, with 9 bases in the middle. The CDR3, as DNA: TGTGCCAGCCTGGGACATAACACCGGGGAGCTGTTTTTT. As protein: CASLGHNTGELFF.

The sample holds a few counts of this clonotype. This chain links TRBV6-7 with TRBJ2-3, with a tentative D call TRBD2 (6 bases). TRBV6-7 is an ORF; its function is uncertain. Trimming left V 2 bases short and J 0 bases short, with 9 bases between. There are 15 residues in the CDR3. CDR3 sequence reads: CASSYAGGSTDTQYF. The CDR3, as DNA: TGTGCCAGCAGTTACGCTGGGGGGAGCACAGATACGCAGTATTTT.

The V and J genes are TRBV6-2 or TRBV6-3 and TRBJ2-3; TRBD2 matches at 16 bases. This CDR3 contains 17 residues. Germline CDR1 and CDR2: MNHEY and SVGEGT. Trimming removed 6 bases from V and 6 bases from J; junction bases left unmatched: 9. The CDR3 is CASSSGTSGGAYDTQYF. Here the CDR3 DNA reads TGTGCCAGCAGCTCCGGGACTAGCGGGGGGGCCTACGATACGCAGTATTTT.

In its sample, this clonotype was seen a few times. The chain recombines TRBV29-1 with TRBJ2-7; D tentatively reads TRBD1 or TRBD2 (5 bases each). V gave up 5 bases and J gave up 5 bases, with 13 bases separating them. This CDR3 is 12 amino acids long. CDR1 and CDR2 from the germline V gene are SQVTM and ANQGSEA. The CDR3 DNA reads TGCAGCGTTATCCGAGGGGCGGACGAGCAGTACTTC. This sequence encodes CSVIRGADEQYF.

This clonotype was counted at least ten times. This chain uses TRBV24-1 with TRBJ2-3; no definite D call. Germline lookup yields CDR1 KGHDR and CDR2 SFDVKD. Trimming took off 0 bases at V and 6 bases at J, with 3 bases between the two ends. CDR3 length equals 12 residues. The CDR3 nucleotides are TGTGCCACCAGTGATTTGGTGGATACGCAGTATTTT. As protein: CATSDLVDTQYF.